This TCR beta chain stems from a study of PD-L1 blockade in urothelial cancer. The wider study: Analysis of blood occurred 3 weeks (second dose) and 6 weeks after treatment start.

Patient disease was locally advanced or metastatic urothelial carcinoma. V was pared by 3 bases and J by 1 base, with 5 bases of the junction left unmatched. The CDR3 consists of 15 residues. Germline loops: CDR1 LNHDA, CDR2 SQIVND (reference sequence). Assay used: immunoSEQ multiplex PCR; TCRdb lists only in-frame clones, some missing. Of 35,000 to 45,000 clones in the sample, around 90% were seen once. This material consisted of PBMCs, taken around atezolizumab (anti-PD-L1) treatment. V gene TRBV19 combines with J gene TRBJ2-5; 7 bases are a match to TRBD2. This TCR was sampled from a man between 65 and 79 years old with urothelial cancer. CDR3 in DNA: TGTGCCAGTAGTATTCGCGCTAGCGGCCAAGAGACCCAGTACTTC. Its protein is CASSIRASGQETQYF. The full variable domain, its missing parts supplied by reference TRBV19 and TRBJ2-5, is DGGITQSPKYLFRKEGQNVTLSCEQNLNHDAMYWYRQDPGQGLRLIYYSQIVNDFQKGDIAEGYSVSREKKESFPLTVTSAQKNPTAFYLCASSIRASGQETQYFGPGTRLLVL.